The next 12 T cell receptor beta chains were all read from a single sample in a study of shared clonotypes between healthy human individuals. The table came from immunoSEQ multiplex PCR; TCRdb's copy has only in-frame clones and leaves some out. Of about 2.1 million clones in the sample, 85% to 95% were seen once. Positive CCR7 selection of CD45RO-negative cells yielded the naive CD8 cells, and terminally differentiated effector memory CD45RA+ cells were excluded. Sequencing was done on a sample of naive CD8+ T cells from PBMCs. The receptors stem from a man younger than 35 in good health. Some clones in this sample may be carry-over from other donors' samples.

The rearrangement links TRBV4-1 to TRBJ2-7, with 11 bases matching TRBD1. After removal of 4 bases from V and 4 bases from J, the junction contained 9 bases not matched to a gene. This CDR3 comprises 16 residues. Germline V gene lookup returns CDR1 MGHRA and CDR2 YSYEKL. The DNA for the CDR3 is TGCGCCAGCAGCCCAGGGGTAGGGACAGGGGGGTACGAGCAGTACTTC. The encoded protein is CASSPGVGTGGYEQYF.

The V gene is TRBV28, the J gene TRBJ2-3; no definite D call. The CDR3 is 13 amino acids. CDR1 MDHEN and CDR2 SYDVKM come from the germline V gene. Between the trimmed V and J ends, which lost 2 bases and 7 bases, there was a span of 10 bases. DNA for the CDR3: TGTGCCAGCAGTTTAGCGGACCTGCATACGCAGTATTTT. This encodes CASSLADLHTQYF.

This clone was detected once. The V call is TRBV27, the J call TRBJ1-2, with a tentative D call TRBD1 (5 bases). Germline V lookup: CDR1 MNHEY, CDR2 SMNVEV (reference sequence). The V end lost 2 bases, the J end lost 2 bases, and 15 bases lay between the germline ends. The CDR3 runs to 16 residues. The CDR3 reads CASSLVKARGNYGYTF. CDR3 nucleotides: TGTGCCAGCAGTTTAGTTAAGGCGCGGGGGAACTATGGCTACACCTTC.

The gene calls are TRBV7-9 and TRBJ1-4, with D perhaps TRBD1 (6 bases). CDR1 SEHNR and CDR2 FQNEAQ come from the germline V gene (reference sequence). The CDR3 has 18 amino acids. V was shortened by 1 base and J by 3 bases, with 18 bases between the two germline ends. The CDR3 region is CASSLVLAGVGANEKLFF. CDR3 sequence (DNA): TGTGCCAGCAGCTTAGTGTTGGCAGGGGTTGGAGCTAATGAAAAACTGTTTTTT.

The chain joins TRBV7-8 to TRBJ2-3; TRBD2 aligns across 9 bases. The CDR3 is 18 amino acids. Germline V gives CDR1 SGHVS, CDR2 FQNEAQ. V shed 3 bases, J shed 3 bases, and the junction held 13 bases outside the gene matches. CDR3 DNA sequence: TGTGCCAGCAGCTTGAGTCTAGAGTGGCTAGCGGGAACAGATACGCAGTATTTT. Translating gives CASSLSLEWLAGTDTQYF. Full variable domain (remainder filled in from reference TRBV7-8 and TRBJ2-3): GAGVSQSPRYKVAKRGQDVALRCDPISGHVSLFWYQQALGQGPEFLTYFQNEAQLDKSGLPSDRFFAERPEGSVSTLKIQRTQQEDSAVYLCASSLSLEWLAGTDTQYFGPGTRLTVL.

The chain employs TRBV2 and TRBJ2-3, with D tentatively TRBD2 (5 bases). Germline V gene data show CDR1 as SNHLY and CDR2 as FYNNEI. The length of the CDR3 is 16 residues. Trimming removed 0 bases from V and 2 bases from J, with 12 bases in between. The CDR3 loop reads CASSEAPTRNTDTQYF. DNA for the CDR3: TGTGCCAGCAGTGAAGCGCCAACTAGAAACACAGATACGCAGTATTTT.

To note about this clone: Other DNA sequences from this sample encode an identical CDR3 as well. The CDR3 DNA sequence: TGTGCCAGCAGTCTACTAGCGGGGGCCTACGAGCAGTACTTC. It translates to CASSLLAGAYEQYF. This chain uses TRBV28 with TRBJ2-7, with TRBD2 matching 11 bases. V was pared by 5 bases and J by 2 bases, with 2 bases of the junction left unmatched. The CDR3 spans 14 residues. The germline V gene encodes CDR1 MDHEN and CDR2 SYDVKM.

The V and J genes are TRBV9 and TRBJ2-1; D is unclear. Trimming left V 0 bases short and J 3 bases short, with 10 bases between. The CDR3 covers 15 residues. Per germline, CDR1 SGDLS and CDR2 YYNGEE. The CDR3 sequence is CASSVVAGRYNEQFF. In DNA form, the CDR3 reads TGTGCCAGCAGCGTAGTGGCTGGTCGCTACAATGAGCAGTTCTTC.

A single count supports this clone. Other DNA sequences in this specimen translate into the identical CDR3. This chain links TRBV29-1 with TRBJ2-7, with TRBD1 identical over 7 bases. J was trimmed by 2 bases and V by 7 bases; bases with no gene match: 5. The CDR3 totals 12 residues. Germline-derived CDR1 and CDR2 are SQVTM and ANQGSEA. CDR3 sequence reads: CSARTGAYEQYF. In nucleotides, the CDR3 is TGCAGCGCCAGGACAGGCGCCTACGAGCAGTACTTC.

The V call is TRBV10-3, the J call TRBJ1-1; 7 bases align to TRBD1. The CDR3 extends over 15 amino acids. V gave up 0 bases and J gave up 5 bases; unmatched junction bases: 6. The germline gives CDR1 ENHRY, CDR2 SYGVKD. For the CDR3, the DNA is TGTGCCATCAGTGAGTCGGGCAGGGGGGGGACTGAAGCTTTCTTT. Its translation: CAISESGRGGTEAFF.

The chain combines TRBV21-1 with TRBJ1-4. TRBV21-1 is a pseudogene. This CDR3 region has 16 residues. CDR3 in amino acids: CASSQKAGRMGEKLFF. In DNA, the CDR3 is TGTGCCAGCAGCCAAAAGGCGGGCAGAATGGGGGAAAAACTGTTTTTT.

CDR3 sequence (DNA): TGTGCCAGCAGTCCACGGTACGGGAGGGCCGTCTACGAGCAGTACTTC. Amino acids: CASSPRYGRAVYEQYF. This chain connects TRBV27 to TRBJ2-7, with TRBD2 matching 8 bases. CDR3 length equals 16 residues. Trimming took 5 bases from V and 3 from J; bases not matched to a gene: 12. The germline V gene has CDR1 MNHEY and CDR2 SMNVEV (reference sequence).